The T cell receptor beta chain under discussion was sequenced for a study of post-analysis software for immune sequencing data. In the case of this clonotype: Its antigen remains unidentified.

cDNA libraries for TCR beta contained unique molecular identifiers. Each CDR3 protein gets one entry after TCRdb re-called the PCR reads with MiXCR. The sample contains 700,000 to 900,000 distinct CDR3 sequences, about half of which appear only once. Trimming cost V 3 bases and J 4 bases, with 6 bases left between them. Germline lookup yields CDR1 SGHTA and CDR2 FQGNSA. The length of the CDR3 is 12 residues. Findings and caveats of the study: Patients had higher frequencies than controls of a handful of TRBV segments, including TRBV5-6, TRBV5-1 and TRBV20-1.

The receptor's source is a girl aged 5 to 17 with multiple sclerosis. The rearrangement joins TRBV7-2 to TRBJ1-1, with D hard to call. Source material: blood. The CDR3 protein is CASSFVSTEAFF. The CDR3, as DNA: TGTGCCAGCAGCTTTGTCAGCACTGAAGCTTTCTTT. Full variable domain (missing parts from reference TRBV7-2 and TRBJ1-1): GAGVSQSPSNKVTEKGKDVELRCDPISGHTALYWYRQSLGQGLEFLIYFQGNSAPDKSGLPSDRFSAERTGGSVSTLTIQRTQQEDSAVYLCASSFVSTEAFFGQGTRLTVV.